Below, one TCR beta chain is given with its context. The antigen remains unidentified. This entry belongs to a study of cytomegalovirus exposure and HLA in healthy donors. Overall study findings and caveats: Accurate HLA-A and HLA-B prediction from TCR beta sequences was reported for most subjects. Some V segments could not be told apart, so they were left out, TRBV6-2 and TRBV6-3 among them. Per a later analysis, roughly 17,000 TCR beta sequences showed association with HLA alleles at 0.05 false discovery rate. A few chains linked to CMV were shown in vitro to be specific for CMV antigens.

The PCR contained 60 Vbeta and 13 Jbeta primers. Data came from immunoSEQ multiplex PCR; TCRdb stores just in-frame clones and leaves some out. The sample yields approximately 75,000 clones, 74% seen once. The CDR3 covers 12 residues. The ends lost 5 bases at V and 6 bases at J; junction bases unmatched: 1. Germline CDR1 is LNHDA and CDR2 is SQIVND (reference sequence). The clonotype originates from a woman aged 55-75 years in good health and CMV-seropositive. V is TRBV19 and J is TRBJ2-3, with TRBD1 identical over 8 bases. Material for sequencing was PBMCs. The CDR3 DNA reads as TGTGCCAGTAGTGACAGGGGTGATACGCAGTATTTT. Residues: CASSDRGDTQYF.